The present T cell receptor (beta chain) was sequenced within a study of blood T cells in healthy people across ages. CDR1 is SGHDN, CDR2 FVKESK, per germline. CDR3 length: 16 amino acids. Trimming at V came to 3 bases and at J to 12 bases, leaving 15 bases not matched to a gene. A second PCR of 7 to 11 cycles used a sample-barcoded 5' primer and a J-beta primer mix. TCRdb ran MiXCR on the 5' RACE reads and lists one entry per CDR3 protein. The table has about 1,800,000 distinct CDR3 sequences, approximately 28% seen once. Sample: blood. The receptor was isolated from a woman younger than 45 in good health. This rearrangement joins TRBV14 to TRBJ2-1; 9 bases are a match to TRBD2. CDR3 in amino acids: CASSHGRREGYLRQFF. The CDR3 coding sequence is TGTGCCAGCAGCCACGGACGGCGGGAGGGCTATTTACGGCAGTTCTTC.